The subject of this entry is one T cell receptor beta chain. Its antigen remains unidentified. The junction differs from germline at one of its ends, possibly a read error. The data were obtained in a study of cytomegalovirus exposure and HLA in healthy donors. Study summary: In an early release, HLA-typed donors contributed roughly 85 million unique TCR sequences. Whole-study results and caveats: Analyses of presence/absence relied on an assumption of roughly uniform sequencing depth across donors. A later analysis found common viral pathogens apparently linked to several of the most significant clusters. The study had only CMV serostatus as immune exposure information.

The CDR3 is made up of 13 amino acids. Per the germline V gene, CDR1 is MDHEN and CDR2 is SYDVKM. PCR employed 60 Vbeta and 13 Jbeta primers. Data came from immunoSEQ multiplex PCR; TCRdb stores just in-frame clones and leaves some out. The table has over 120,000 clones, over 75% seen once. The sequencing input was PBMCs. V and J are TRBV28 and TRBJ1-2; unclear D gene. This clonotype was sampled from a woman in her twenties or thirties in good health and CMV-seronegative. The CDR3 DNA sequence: TGTGCCAGCAGTTTCGGGTTTCTCTATGACTACACCTTC. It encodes CASSFGFLYDYTF.